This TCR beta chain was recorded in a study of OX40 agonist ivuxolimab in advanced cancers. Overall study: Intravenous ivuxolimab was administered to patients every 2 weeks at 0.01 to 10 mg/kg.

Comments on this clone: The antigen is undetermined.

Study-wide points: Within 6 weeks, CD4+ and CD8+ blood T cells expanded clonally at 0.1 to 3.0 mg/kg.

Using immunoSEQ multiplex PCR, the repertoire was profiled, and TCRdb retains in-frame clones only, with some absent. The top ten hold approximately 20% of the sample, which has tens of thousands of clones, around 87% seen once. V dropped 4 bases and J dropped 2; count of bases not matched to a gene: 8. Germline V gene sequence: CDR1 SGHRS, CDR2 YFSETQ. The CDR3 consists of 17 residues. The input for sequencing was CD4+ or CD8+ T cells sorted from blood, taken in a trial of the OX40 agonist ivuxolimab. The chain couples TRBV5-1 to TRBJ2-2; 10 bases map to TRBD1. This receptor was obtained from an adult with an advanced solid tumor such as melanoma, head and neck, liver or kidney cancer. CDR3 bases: TGCGCCAGCAGCCAAGCGATGACAGGGGGCAACACCGGGGAGCTGTTTTTT. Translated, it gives CASSQAMTGGNTGELFF.